The next 7 T cell receptor beta chains were all read from a single sample in a study of blood T cell repertoires in COVID-19. Repertoires were generated with immunoSEQ multiplex PCR, while TCRdb's copy carries only in-frame clones and drops some. The sample contains some 200,000 clones, approximately 83% of which appear only once. The sample consisted of PBMCs or T cells enriched from blood (not recorded which). The origin of the receptors is a man aged 35 to 55 who had recovered from COVID-19.

On this clone itself: The identical CDR3 is also encoded by other nucleotide sequences in the sample. The chain links TRBV2 to TRBJ2-1; D is unclear. With 5 bases removed from V and 3 bases from J, the gap between germline ends came to 2 bases. The CDR3 is 11 amino acids. Germline V gene data show CDR1 as SNHLY and CDR2 as FYNNEI. CDR3 in DNA: TGTGCCAGCAGTCTCTACAATGAGCAGTTCTTC. It yields the protein CASSLYNEQFF.

This chain connects TRBV28 to TRBJ2-3; D uncertain. CDR1 is MDHEN and CDR2 is SYDVKM in the germline V gene. The CDR3 totals 12 residues. V gave up 5 bases and J gave up 4 bases, with 7 bases separating them. DNA for the CDR3: TGTGCCAGCAGTAAGCATCCAGATACGCAGTATTTT. This encodes CASSKHPDTQYF.

The chain joins TRBV5-1 to TRBJ2-3; TRBD1 agrees at 8 bases. The CDR3 totals 16 residues. V lost 4 bases, J lost 0 bases, and 7 bases stayed unmatched. Germline CDR1 SGHRS, CDR2 YFSETQ. CDR3 nucleotides: TGCGCCAGCAGCGCACAGGGGGGATTTAGCACAGATACGCAGTATTTT. The encoded protein is CASSAQGGFSTDTQYF.

This chain joins TRBV19 and TRBJ2-7; 7 nucleotides match TRBD1. The germline CDR1 and CDR2 sequences are LNHDA and SQIVND (reference sequence). V shed 6 bases, J shed 0 bases, and the junction held 8 bases outside the gene matches. The CDR3 is 15 residues long. CDR3 coding DNA: TGTGCCAGTAGCGCCCGGGACAGCCCCTCCTACGAGCAGTACTTC. Its translation: CASSARDSPSYEQYF. Combining the CDR3 with reference TRBV19 and TRBJ2-7 gives the whole variable domain DGGITQSPKYLFRKEGQNVTLSCEQNLNHDAMYWYRQDPGQGLRLIYYSQIVNDFQKGDIAEGYSVSREKKESFPLTVTSAQKNPTAFYLCASSARDSPSYEQYFGPGTRLTVT.

The CDR3, as DNA: TGTGCCAGCAGGCCCCTCGGGGGGAGGGGACAGCCCCAGCATTTT. Translated: CASRPLGGRGQPQHF. The chain employs TRBV6-5 and TRBJ1-5; tentatively, D is TRBD1 (5 bases). Germline V gene lookup returns CDR1 MNHEY and CDR2 SVGAGI. V lost 6 bases, J lost 7 bases, and 19 bases lay in between. The CDR3 has 15 residues.

This clone was counted a single time. The chain uses TRBV27 and TRBJ1-6; D is unresolved. This CDR3 contains 16 residues. V was clipped by 5 bases and J by 13 bases, with 24 bases between them. Germline V gives CDR1 MNHEY, CDR2 SMNVEV (reference sequence). CDR3 nucleotide sequence: TGTGCCAGCAGTCCAACGGCAAACGGCTCCTCAGGCCCCCTCCACTTT. Its translation is CASSPTANGSSGPLHF.

The count of this clone is one. The CDR3 spells CASSPQRDNEQFF. CDR3 DNA sequence: TGTGCCAGCAGCCCCCAGCGAGACAATGAGCAGTTCTTC. The chain is built from TRBV7-2 and TRBJ2-1; D is uncertain. This CDR3 spans 13 amino acids. Germline V lookup: CDR1 SGHTA, CDR2 FQGNSA. V was cut by 5 bases and J by 5 bases, with 10 bases left in between. The entire variable domain, with the rest obtained from reference TRBV7-2 and TRBJ2-1, is as follows: GAGVSQSPSNKVTEKGKDVELRCDPISGHTALYWYRQSLGQGLEFLIYFQGNSAPDKSGLPSDRFSAERTGGSVSTLTIQRTQQEDSAVYLCASSPQRDNEQFFGPGTRLTVL.